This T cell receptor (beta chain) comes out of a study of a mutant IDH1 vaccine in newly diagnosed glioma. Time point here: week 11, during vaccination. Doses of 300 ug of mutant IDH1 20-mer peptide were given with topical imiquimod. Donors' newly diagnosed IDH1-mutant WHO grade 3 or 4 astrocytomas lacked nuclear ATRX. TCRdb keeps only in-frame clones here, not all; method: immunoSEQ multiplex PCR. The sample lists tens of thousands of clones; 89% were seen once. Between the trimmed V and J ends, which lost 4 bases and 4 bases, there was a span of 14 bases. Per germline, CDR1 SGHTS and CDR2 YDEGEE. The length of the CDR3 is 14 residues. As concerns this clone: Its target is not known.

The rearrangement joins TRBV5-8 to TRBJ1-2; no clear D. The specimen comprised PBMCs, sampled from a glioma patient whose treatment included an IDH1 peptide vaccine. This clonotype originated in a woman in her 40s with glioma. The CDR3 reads CASSQIRVPYGYTF. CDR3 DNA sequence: TGTGCCAGCAGCCAGATTCGAGTCCCCTATGGCTACACCTTC.